This TCR beta chain emerged from a study of T cells in Graves' hyperthyroidism and ophthalmopathy. There are a few counts of this clonotype. Stable hyperthyroidism: no ophthalmopathy progression over 18 months of follow-up. Uncontrolled infection, other autoimmune disease, pregnancy or lactation disqualified patients from enrolment. The CDR3 regions of TCR beta were amplified from RNA transcripts. First-round RT-PCR of the TCR CDR3 relied on the HTBI primer set. TCRdb analysed the multiplex PCR reads with MiXCR anew, one entry per CDR3 protein. The repertoire holds over 650,000 distinct CDR3 sequences, 16% seen once, with under 10% in the top ten. The sequenced material came from blood. This sequence originates from a young man with Graves' hyperthyroidism.

The CDR3 sequence is CASSSTSGYLYEQYF. CDR3 DNA sequence: TGTGCCAGCAGCAGTACTAGCGGATATCTCTACGAGCAGTACTTC. This chain connects TRBV7-2 to TRBJ2-7, with 8 bases identical to TRBD2. CDR3 length: 15 amino acids. Germline V CDR1 and CDR2: SGHTA, FQGNSA. The ends lost 5 bases at V and 3 bases at J; junction bases unmatched: 9. The variable domain in full, with the rest retrieved from reference TRBV7-2 and TRBJ2-7, is GAGVSQSPSNKVTEKGKDVELRCDPISGHTALYWYRQSLGQGLEFLIYFQGNSAPDKSGLPSDRFSAERTGGSVSTLTIQRTQQEDSAVYLCASSSTSGYLYEQYFGPGTRLTVT.